The 7 T cell receptor beta chains reported below all come from one sample, sequenced in a study of blood T cell repertoires in COVID-19. Libraries were prepared by immunoSEQ multiplex PCR; TCRdb keeps only in-frame clonotypes and omits some of them. The sample carries about 110,000 clones, 80% to 90% recorded once. The sample was peripheral blood. These receptors originate from a woman in her forties or fifties with acute or convalescent COVID-19.

The rearrangement uses TRBV28 and TRBJ1-1, with D hard to call. The germline V gene encodes CDR1 MDHEN and CDR2 SYDVKM. The V end lost 1 base, the J end lost 0 bases, and 3 bases lay between the germline ends. The length of the CDR3 is 13 residues. CDR3 sequence (DNA): TGTGCCAGCAGTTTATTAGTGAACACTGAAGCTTTCTTT. Its protein product is CASSLLVNTEAFF.

The V call is TRBV29-1, the J call TRBJ2-4, with unresolved D. CDR1 is SQVTM and CDR2 is ANQGSEA in the germline V gene. CDR3 size: 12 residues. V was cut by 8 bases and J by 2 bases, with 10 bases left in between. The CDR3 DNA follows: TGCAGCACCACGGTACCCAAAAACATTCAGTACTTC. It is translated as CSTTVPKNIQYF.

This clone has only one observation. The chain carries TRBV11-3 and TRBJ1-2, with D unclear. Trimming pared 2 bases from V and 2 bases from J, leaving 15 bases between. This CDR3 is built from 16 residues. The germline gives CDR1 SGHNT, CDR2 YENEEA. This CDR3 reads CASSLFRVPLNYGYTF. CDR3 nucleotides: TGTGCCAGCAGCTTATTCCGGGTGCCGCTAAACTATGGCTACACCTTC.

The rearrangement uses TRBV6-1 and TRBJ2-1; 9 bases agree with TRBD1. The germline V gene encodes CDR1 MNHNS and CDR2 SASEGT. The CDR3 covers 15 residues. V lost 5 bases and J lost 2; bases outside the gene matches: 4. The CDR3 here is CASSHRDRAYNEQFF. In DNA, the CDR3 is TGTGCCAGCAGTCACCGGGACAGGGCCTACAATGAGCAGTTCTTC.

The chain couples TRBV28 to TRBJ1-2; TRBD1 matches at 12 bases. The CDR3 is 15 residues long. Germline trimming cut 3 bases from V and 8 bases from J; bases unmatched to any gene: 7. Germline values: CDR1 MDHEN, CDR2 SYDVKM. CDR3 nucleotide sequence: TGTGCCAGCAGTTTGCCGGGACAGGGGGCTTGGGGCTACACCTTC. It translates to CASSLPGQGAWGYTF.

The chain joins TRBV5-8 to TRBJ1-4; TRBD1 matches at 7 bases. The V gene's germline CDR1 is SGHTS and CDR2 YDEGEE. This CDR3 has 15 amino acids. The V segment lost 0 bases and the J segment 8 bases; nucleotides outside the gene matches: 7. This CDR3 reads CASSLVAQGSEKLFF. The CDR3, as DNA: TGTGCCAGCAGCTTGGTGGCACAGGGGAGCGAAAAACTGTTTTTT.

V gene TRBV10-3 combines with J gene TRBJ1-5, with TRBD1 matching 10 bases. V lost 2 bases, J lost 5 bases, and 3 bases stayed unmatched. There are 15 residues in the CDR3. The V gene's germline CDR1 is ENHRY and CDR2 SYGVKD. CDR3 sequence: CAISEADRGHQPQHF. The DNA of the CDR3 is TGTGCCATCAGTGAGGCTGACAGGGGGCATCAGCCCCAGCATTTT.